The rows below give T cell receptor beta chains drawn from one sample of a study of blood T cell repertoires in COVID-19. The method was immunoSEQ multiplex PCR; TCRdb's version includes in-frame clones alone and lacks a portion of them. The top ten clones hold approximately 3.9% of a sample with 90,000 to 150,000 clones, about 79% of them seen once. Sequenced input: peripheral blood. The receptors shown here come from an elderly woman with acute or convalescent COVID-19. CDR3s include the opening cysteine and the closing phenylalanine or tryptophan. D genes are given only for firm matches. Clone size is shown for a subset of rows, as once, few, many or a class of expanded clone.

j_call v_call clone_size d_call cdr3_aa cdr3_nt
TRBJ2-1 TRBV5-5 NA TRBD1 CASSTGGTYNEQFF TGTGCCAGCAGTACAGGGGGGACCTACAATGAGCAGTTCTTC
TRBJ2-3 TRBV7-2 many NA CASSPTSGRVDTQYF TGTGCCAGCAGCCCCACCTCCGGGCGGGTAGATACGCAGTATTTT
TRBJ1-1 TRBV5-1 once NA CASSLIHPRDTEAFF TGCGCCAGCAGCTTGATACACCCTCGGGACACTGAAGCTTTCTTT
TRBJ1-3 TRBV5-1 NA TRBD1 CASSLGGGENTIYF TGCGCCAGCAGCTTGGGAGGGGGCGAAAACACCATATATTTT
TRBJ1-1 TRBV5-1 NA TRBD1 CASSGQQGMNTEAFF TGCGCCAGCAGCGGCCAACAGGGGATGAACACTGAAGCTTTCTTT
TRBJ1-3 TRBV5-4 NA TRBD1 CASSLEGARDTIYF TGTGCCAGCAGCTTGGAGGGGGCGCGGGACACCATATATTTT
TRBJ2-1 TRBV6-1 NA TRBD2 CASSDKVAGGREQFF TGTGCCAGCAGTGACAAGGTAGCGGGGGGGCGTGAGCAGTTCTTC
TRBJ2-6 TRBV6-5 NA NA CASRQAGSGANVLTF TGTGCCAGCAGGCAGGCAGGCTCTGGGGCCAACGTCCTGACTTTC
TRBJ1-5 TRBV3-1/TRBV3-2 NA NA CASSPRGGDQHF TGTGCCAGCAGCCCCCGGGGGGGAGATCAGCATTTT
TRBJ2-2 TRBV7-3 NA TRBD2 CASSLGGAPNTGELFF TGTGCCAGCAGCCTCGGGGGGGCCCCGAACACCGGGGAGCTGTTTTTT
TRBJ2-7 TRBV2 NA TRBD1 CASRDRDYEQYF TGTGCCAGCAGGGACAGGGACTACGAGCAGTACTTC
TRBJ1-2 TRBV7-8 NA NA CASSLGAAGDSSGYTF TGTGCCAGCAGCTTGGGAGCCGCCGGGGACTCCTCTGGCTACACCTTC
TRBJ2-1 TRBV30 NA TRBD2 CARQRGDSYNEQFF TGTGCCCGGCAGCGGGGAGACTCCTACAATGAGCAGTTCTTC
TRBJ1-3 TRBV29-1 NA NA CSVSGPGNTIYF TGCAGCGTTTCAGGGCCTGGAAACACCATATATTTT
TRBJ2-7 TRBV19 NA TRBD2 CASSISGGSNEQYF TGTGCCAGTAGTATCTCGGGGGGTTCCAACGAGCAGTACTTC
TRBJ2-6 TRBV15 once NA CATSRDRQSGANVLTF TGTGCCACCAGCAGAGATCGACAGTCCGGGGCCAACGTCCTGACTTTC
TRBJ2-7 TRBV28 NA NA CASSPPGRPPYEQYF TGTGCCAGCAGCCCACCCGGCAGGCCCCCCTACGAGCAGTACTTC
TRBJ1-4 TRBV7-9 NA NA CASSLGTVTNEKLFF TGTGCCAGCAGCTTAGGGACAGTTACTAATGAAAAACTGTTTTTT
TRBJ2-3 TRBV13 NA TRBD2 CASSPPPRGGLRDTQYF TGTGCCAGCAGCCCCCCACCGCGGGGGGGCTTGAGAGATACGCAGTATTTT
TRBJ2-7 TRBV5-5 NA NA CASSLRQEGVHEQYF TGTGCCAGCAGCTTGAGGCAGGAAGGTGTCCACGAGCAGTACTTC
TRBJ1-2 TRBV7-8 NA NA CASSLRHSYGYTF TGTGCCAGCAGCCTGAGACACAGCTATGGCTACACCTTC
TRBJ1-6 TRBV2 NA TRBD1 CASSLDRTYNSPLHF TGTGCCAGCAGTTTGGACAGGACTTATAATTCACCCCTCCACTTT
TRBJ1-1 TRBV15 NA NA CATSTWGGRTEAFF TGTGCCACCAGCACCTGGGGGGGTAGGACTGAAGCTTTCTTT
TRBJ2-1 TRBV4-1 few TRBD2 CASSQASGGAYNEQFF TGCGCCAGCAGCCAGGCTAGCGGGGGGGCCTACAATGAGCAGTTCTTC
TRBJ2-1 TRBV7-2 once TRBD1 CASSTTGTVVYEQFF TGTGCCAGCAGCACGACCGGGACAGTGGTTTATGAGCAGTTCTTC
TRBJ2-5 TRBV2 NA TRBD2 CATRTAGGPQETQYF TGTGCCACCAGAACAGCGGGGGGTCCCCAAGAGACCCAGTACTTC
TRBJ1-1 TRBV19 NA NA CASSISSGNTEAFF TGTGCCAGTAGTATTTCATCAGGGAACACTGAAGCTTTCTTT
TRBJ2-7 TRBV10-1 few TRBD2 CASSSGTSGARDEQYF TGCGCCAGCAGCTCCGGGACTAGCGGGGCCCGGGACGAGCAGTACTTC
TRBJ1-1 TRBV5-4 NA TRBD1 CASSPGTGPNMNTEAFF TGTGCCAGCAGCCCGGGGACAGGACCTAACATGAACACTGAAGCTTTCTTT
TRBJ2-4 TRBV30 NA NA CAWSVSGGNIQYF TGTGCCTGGAGTGTTTCAGGGGGGAACATTCAGTACTTC
TRBJ2-2 TRBV6-5 NA TRBD1 CASSFKPGTGTGELFF TGTGCCAGCAGTTTCAAACCCGGGACAGGTACCGGGGAGCTGTTTTTT
TRBJ2-1 TRBV6-2/TRBV6-3 NA TRBD1 CASSYSIGQGSNEQFF TGTGCCAGCAGTTACTCGATTGGACAGGGGAGCAATGAGCAGTTCTTC
TRBJ1-1 TRBV14 NA NA CASSQAGSRLEAFF TGTGCCAGCAGCCAGGCAGGGTCGAGGCTTGAAGCTTTCTTT
TRBJ2-7 TRBV5-3 NA TRBD1 CARSLKNRGLDCEQYF TGTGCCAGAAGCTTAAAAAACAGGGGGCTCGACTGCGAGCAGTACTTC
TRBJ2-5 TRBV29-1 NA NA CSVEALETQYF TGCAGCGTTGAAGCGTTGGAGACCCAGTACTTC
TRBJ2-7 TRBV6-1 NA TRBD2 CASSEARSGGGYEQYF TGTGCCAGCAGTGAAGCGCGATCGGGAGGGGGGTACGAGCAGTACTTC
TRBJ2-7 TRBV2 NA TRBD2 CASSEAWLAVAYEQYF TGTGCCAGCAGTGAAGCGTGGCTAGCGGTTGCCTACGAGCAGTACTTC
TRBJ1-6 TRBV4-1 NA TRBD1 CASSLMAGQNNSPLHF TGCGCCAGCAGCCTCATGGCGGGACAGAATAATTCACCCCTCCACTTT
TRBJ1-1 TRBV28 NA NA CASRNGGSAEAFF TGTGCCAGCCGGAACGGGGGGAGCGCTGAAGCTTTCTTT
TRBJ2-2 TRBV5-6 NA NA CASSLGYPNTGELFF TGTGCCAGCAGCTTGGGCTATCCGAACACCGGGGAGCTGTTTTTT
TRBJ1-1 TRBV6-5 NA NA CASTQTRGTEAFF TGTGCCAGCACCCAGACCCGGGGCACTGAAGCTTTCTTT
TRBJ2-7 TRBV5-1 NA TRBD1 CASSQTGTGYYEQYF TGCGCCAGCAGTCAGACCGGGACAGGCTACTACGAGCAGTACTTC
TRBJ1-6 TRBV5-1 once NA CASSSATSRGSPLHF TGCGCCAGCAGCTCCGCCACGAGTAGGGGTTCACCCCTCCACTTT
TRBJ1-1 TRBV2 NA NA CASSATFMNTEAFF TGTGCCAGCAGTGCGACATTCATGAACACTGAAGCTTTCTTT
TRBJ2-7 TRBV5-1 NA NA CASSLAPTYEQYF TGCGCCAGCAGCTTGGCCCCTACCTACGAGCAGTACTTC
TRBJ2-5 TRBV7-9 NA TRBD2 CASSGLAGAGETQYF TGTGCCAGCAGCGGTCTAGCGGGAGCAGGAGAGACCCAGTACTTC
TRBJ2-3 TRBV27 NA TRBD2 CASSLRVSGVITDTQYF TGTGCCAGCAGTTTACGGGTCAGCGGGGTGATCACAGATACGCAGTATTTT
TRBJ1-1 TRBV30 NA NA CAWSVSGAGTEAFF TGTGCCTGGAGTGTAAGCGGGGCGGGCACTGAAGCTTTCTTT
TRBJ2-7 TRBV4-3 NA NA CASSLSRASREQYF TGCGCCAGCAGCTTAAGCAGAGCCTCTAGGGAGCAGTACTTC
TRBJ2-1 TRBV29-1 NA TRBD2 CSVEDPALAGGEQFF TGCAGCGTTGAAGATCCGGCCTTAGCGGGGGGTGAGCAGTTCTTC
TRBJ2-1 TRBV2 NA TRBD2 CASSRTSGNNEQFF TGTGCCAGCAGTCGGACTAGCGGGAATAATGAGCAGTTCTTC
TRBJ2-1 TRBV5-1 NA TRBD2 CASSLGTSSRSYNEQFF TGCGCCAGCAGCCTCGGGACTAGCAGTCGCTCCTACAATGAGCAGTTCTTC
TRBJ1-5 TRBV7-2 NA NA CASSLVEKMKPQHF TGTGCCAGCAGCTTAGTGGAGAAGATGAAGCCCCAGCATTTT
TRBJ2-1 TRBV7-8 NA TRBD2 CASSPLWTSGSSPHEQFF TGTGCCAGCAGCCCCCTCTGGACTAGCGGGAGTTCTCCCCATGAGCAGTTCTTC
TRBJ1-6 TRBV19 NA NA CASSSRFSYNSPLHF TGTGCCAGTAGTTCGCGGTTCTCCTATAATTCACCCCTCCACTTT
TRBJ1-1 TRBV6-1 NA NA CASSEALEAFF TGTGCCAGCAGTGAAGCCCTTGAAGCTTTCTTT